This T cell receptor (beta chain) was sequenced for a study of T-cell reconstitution after alpha-beta-depleted transplantation in children. Preparation of the TCRbeta library used unique molecular identifiers. TCRdb re-derived calls from the PCR reads in MiXCR, one entry per CDR3 protein. This table has about 190,000 distinct CDR3 sequences, 6% to 7% appearing once. This clonotype was observed many times. Looked up from germline, CDR1 is SGHKS and CDR2 is YYEKEE (reference sequence). V lost 4 bases to trimming and J lost 4 bases; unmatched junction nucleotides: 10. The CDR3 runs 15 residues. This TCR was sampled from a human donor who donated a stem cell graft to a child with Wiskott-Aldrich syndrome. V is TRBV5-5 and J is TRBJ1-2; 7 positions match TRBD1. The sequencing used PBMCs from the stem cell graft donor, collected from the stem cell graft. The CDR3 spells CASSLGQLKGYGYTF. Written as DNA, the CDR3 is TGTGCCAGCAGCCTGGGACAGCTTAAAGGCTATGGCTACACCTTC. The full variable domain, its missing parts supplied by reference TRBV5-5 and TRBJ1-2, is DAGVTQSPTHLIKTRGQQVTLRCSPISGHKSVSWYQQVLGQGPQFIFQYYEKEERGRGNFPDRFSARQFPNYSSELNVNALLLGDSALYLCASSLGQLKGYGYTFGSGTRLTVV.